The present T cell receptor (beta chain) was sequenced within a study of PD-1 blockade in classical Hodgkin lymphoma. Study findings and constraints: TCR diversity rose significantly by C4D1 in CD4+ but not CD8+ cells. Any patient who commenced nivolumab under 1 year after ASCT was excluded. When set against healthy donors, newly diagnosed patients were reported to show lower baseline TCR diversity.

With no exception, relapse followed autologous stem cell transplantation in all patients, and brentuximab vedotin exposure varied. Complete response, partial response or progressive disease was each patient's best response. A word on this clone: Its antigen is not known.

The CDR3 runs 12 residues. Germline CDR1 reads SGHVS; CDR2 reads FNYEAQ. Trimming took 6 bases from V and 5 from J, leaving 10 bases between them. Sequencing was performed with immunoSEQ multiplex PCR; in TCRdb, only in-frame clones are kept and a portion is missing. The sample contains approximately 100,000 clones, more than 90% of which appear only once. This sequence joins TRBV7-6 and TRBJ1-2, with TRBD1 as a possible D gene (5 bases). The origin of this receptor is a human donor with classical Hodgkin lymphoma. The source was peripheral blood mononuclear cells (PBMCs), collected at baseline. The DNA for the CDR3 is TGTGCCAGCAGTGGGGACGGGTATGGCTACACCTTC. It is translated as CASSGDGYGYTF.